A single sample gave rise to the 11 T cell receptor beta chains below, sequenced in a study of blood T cells in healthy people across ages. Primers used in a second PCR of about 6 to 11 cycles were a sample-barcoded 5' primer and a J-beta primer mix. MiXCR, run by TCRdb on the 5' RACE reads, gives a single entry per CDR3 protein. Among 1.5 million to 2 million distinct CDR3 sequences listed, 30% to 35% were seen once. Sequences were obtained from blood. The receptors originated from a woman aged 30 to 39 in good health.

Only a few counts were recorded for this clonotype. The V gene is TRBV7-9, the J gene TRBJ2-6, with 7 bases lining up with TRBD1. This CDR3 spans 16 amino acids. The junction had 8 bases not matched to a gene; V was cut back by 5 bases and J by 4 bases. CDR1 SEHNR and CDR2 FQNEAQ come from the germline V gene (reference sequence). CDR3 sequence reads: CASSRQQGTGANVLTF. DNA of the CDR3: TGTGCCAGCAGCCGGCAACAGGGGACCGGGGCCAACGTCCTGACTTTC.

This clonotype came up a few times. This chain joins TRBV6-6 and TRBJ1-4; 11 positions match TRBD1. The germline V gene has CDR1 MNHNY and CDR2 SVGAGI (reference sequence). Trimming removed 5 bases from V and 8 bases from J; junction bases left unmatched: 10. This CDR3 has 16 amino acids. CDR3 sequence (DNA): TGTGCCAGCAGTCGCCATTCCGGGACAGGGGGGGAAAAACTGTTTTTT. Translation: CASSRHSGTGGEKLFF.

Regarding this clonotype: Compared with germline, one end of the junction differs, possibly owing to a read error. The chain couples TRBV7-8 to TRBJ1-6; D gene ambiguous. Germline values: CDR1 SGHVS, CDR2 FQNEAQ. The CDR3 extends over 14 amino acids. The CDR3 DNA is TGTGCCAGCAGCGGTCCTAGCCGTAATTCCCCCCTCCACTTT. Encoded protein: CASSGPSRNSPLHF.

This clonotype has just a few counts. The chain employs TRBV12-3 or TRBV12-4 and TRBJ2-7, with 11 bases identical to TRBD1. The CDR3 runs to 16 residues. V was pared by 5 bases and J by 2 bases, with 8 bases of the junction left unmatched. As DNA, the CDR3 is TGTGCCAGCAGTCGATCAAGGACAGGGGGCACCTACGAGCAGTACTTC. This encodes CASSRSRTGGTYEQYF.

The table lists this clonotype with a few counts. The chain joins TRBV10-2 to TRBJ2-5; D is perhaps TRBD2 (6 bases). The germline V and J ends were trimmed by 3 bases and 5 bases, with 13 bases remaining between them. The CDR3 sequence is 14 residues long. Germline V gene sequence: CDR1 WSHSY, CDR2 SAAADI. CDR3 bases: TGCGCCAGCAGTGATTGGGGGGTTACGGAGACCCAGTACTTC. Translation: CASSDWGVTETQYF.

This clonotype was seen a handful of times. The chain recombines TRBV4-1 with TRBJ2-5, with 8 bases identical to TRBD2. The CDR3 totals 18 residues. The V segment lost 0 bases and the J segment 3 bases; nucleotides outside the gene matches: 12. Per the germline V gene, CDR1 is MGHRA and CDR2 is YSYEKL. CDR3 region: CASSQDGWAGGFEETQYF. DNA for the CDR3: TGCGCCAGCAGCCAAGATGGTTGGGCGGGGGGTTTTGAAGAGACCCAGTACTTC.

Turning to this clonotype: This may be a read error, as it is one base from a much larger clone. V is TRBV7-3 and J is TRBJ2-1, with 9 bases identical to TRBD1. In germline, CDR1 is SGHTA, CDR2 FQGTGA. The CDR3 runs 13 residues. The junction had 9 bases not matched to a gene; V was cut back by 5 bases and J by 13 bases. The CDR3 sequence: CASSRDRVETQFF. CDR3 DNA: TGTGCCAGCAGCCGGGACAGGGTTGAGACCCAGTTCTTC.

A few counts support this clonotype. The chain uses TRBV27 and TRBJ2-5, with D perhaps matching TRBD1 or TRBD2 (7 bases each). Germline V gives CDR1 MNHEY, CDR2 SMNVEV (reference sequence). V lost 6 bases, J lost 1 base, and 15 bases lay in between. The CDR3 spans 15 residues. This chain's CDR3 is CASSPRGGIQETQYF. The CDR3 nucleotides read TGTGCCAGCAGCCCCAGGGGGGGCATCCAAGAGACCCAGTACTTC.

This clonotype has just a few counts. V and J are TRBV4-1 and TRBJ2-5, with 12 bases matching TRBD2. After removal of 0 bases from V and 1 base from J, the junction contained 9 bases not matched to a gene. Germline V gene sequence: CDR1 MGHRA, CDR2 YSYEKL. The CDR3 loop spans 19 amino acids. CDR3 DNA: TGCGCCAGCAGCCAAGATGCAACTAGCGGGGGGCACACCCAAGAGACCCAGTACTTC. The encoded protein is CASSQDATSGGHTQETQYF.

This clonotype has a handful of counts. The chain recombines TRBV21-1 with TRBJ1-6. TRBV21-1 constitutes a pseudogene. This CDR3 is 15 amino acids long. This CDR3 is CASSKGHTWDSPLHF. As DNA, the CDR3 is TGTGCCAGCAGCAAAGGTCATACCTGGGATTCACCCCTCCACTTT.

This clonotype has at least ten counts. The chain recombines TRBV5-1 with TRBJ2-5; the D gene is possibly TRBD1 (5 bases). V was trimmed by 0 bases and J by 4 bases, leaving 10 bases between them. CDR1 and CDR2 (germline): SGHRS, YFSETQ. The CDR3 runs 14 residues. CDR3 in amino acids: CASSLATDLETQYF. Here the CDR3 DNA reads TGCGCCAGCAGCTTGGCGACAGACCTAGAGACCCAGTACTTC.